The clone carrying this T cell receptor beta chain appeared a single time. This sample was taken from a study of blood T cell repertoires in COVID-19. Study-level background: Collection of acute and convalescent COVID-19 samples took place in the United States, Italy and Spain. The cDNA or gDNA used as material had been derived from T cells, B-cell-depleted T cells, or PBMCs.

V was cut by 4 bases and J by 1 base, with 13 bases left in between. The CDR3 has 15 amino acids. CDR1 SGHVS and CDR2 FNYEAQ come from the germline V gene. TCRdb's table, derived via immunoSEQ multiplex PCR, lists solely in-frame clones and lacks some. The sample has a few hundred thousand clones, 65% to 85% seen once; the top ten hold around 3.7%. The study counted Cohort 3 donors as recovered given two negative PCRs, clearance, or symptom resolution. The chain has TRBV7-6 and TRBJ1-1, with D tentatively TRBD1 (6 bases). The material sequenced was PBMCs or T cells enriched from blood (not recorded which). The sequence was collected from a man in his fifties or sixties who had recovered from COVID-19. CDR3 in DNA: TGTGCCAGCAGCTACGTGACACAGGGGAACACTGAAGCTTTCTTT. This translates into CASSYVTQGNTEAFF.